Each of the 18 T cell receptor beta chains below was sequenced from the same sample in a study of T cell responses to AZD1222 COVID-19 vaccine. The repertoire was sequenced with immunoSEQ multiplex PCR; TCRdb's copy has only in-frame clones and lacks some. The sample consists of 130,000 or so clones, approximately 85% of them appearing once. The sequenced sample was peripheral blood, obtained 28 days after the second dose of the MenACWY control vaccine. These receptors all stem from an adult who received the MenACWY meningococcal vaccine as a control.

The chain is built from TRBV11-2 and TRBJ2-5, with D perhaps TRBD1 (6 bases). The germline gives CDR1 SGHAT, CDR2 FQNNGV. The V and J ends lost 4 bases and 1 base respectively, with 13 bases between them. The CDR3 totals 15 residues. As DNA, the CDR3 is TGTGCCAGCAGCTCTAAAACAGGGATCCAAGAGACCCAGTACTTC. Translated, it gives CASSSKTGIQETQYF.

This CDR3 is CASSQSAWPSLGYTF. The CDR3 DNA follows: TGCGCCAGCAGCCAATCAGCATGGCCTTCTCTAGGCTACACCTTC. The V gene is TRBV4-1, the J gene TRBJ1-2, with D hard to call. Germline V gene lookup returns CDR1 MGHRA and CDR2 YSYEKL. The CDR3 has 15 residues. V lost 2 bases and J lost 8, with 18 bases in between.

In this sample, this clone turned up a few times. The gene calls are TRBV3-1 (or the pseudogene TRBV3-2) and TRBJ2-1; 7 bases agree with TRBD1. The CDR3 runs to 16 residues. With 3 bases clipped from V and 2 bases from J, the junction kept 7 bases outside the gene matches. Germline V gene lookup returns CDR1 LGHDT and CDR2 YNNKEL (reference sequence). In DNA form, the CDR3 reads TGTGCCAGCAGCCACCCCCTTGACAGGGCCTACAATGAGCAGTTCTTC. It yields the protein CASSHPLDRAYNEQFF.

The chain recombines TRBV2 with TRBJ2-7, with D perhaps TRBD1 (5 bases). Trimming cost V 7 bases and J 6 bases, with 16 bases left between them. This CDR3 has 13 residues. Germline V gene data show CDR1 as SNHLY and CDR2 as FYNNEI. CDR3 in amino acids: CASTLGQGGEQYV. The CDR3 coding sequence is TGTGCCAGCACTTTGGGGCAGGGTGGCGAGCAGTACGTC.

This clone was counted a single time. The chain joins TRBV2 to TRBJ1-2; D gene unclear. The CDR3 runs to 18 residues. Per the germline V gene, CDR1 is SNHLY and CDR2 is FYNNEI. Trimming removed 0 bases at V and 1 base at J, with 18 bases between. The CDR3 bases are TGTGCCAGCAGTGAAGCGTTGTTAGAACAGAAACGTAACTATGGCTACACCTTC. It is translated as CASSEALLEQKRNYGYTF.

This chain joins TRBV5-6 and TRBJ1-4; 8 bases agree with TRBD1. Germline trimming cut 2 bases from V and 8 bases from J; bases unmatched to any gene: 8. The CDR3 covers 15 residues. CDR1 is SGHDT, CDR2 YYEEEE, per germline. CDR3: CASSLIQGVREKLFF. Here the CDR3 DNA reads TGTGCCAGCAGCTTAATACAGGGGGTACGAGAAAAACTGTTTTTT.

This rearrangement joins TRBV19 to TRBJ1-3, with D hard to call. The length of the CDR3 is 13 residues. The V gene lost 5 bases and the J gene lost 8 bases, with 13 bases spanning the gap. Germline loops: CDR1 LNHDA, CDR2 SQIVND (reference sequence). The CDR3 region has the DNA TGTGCCAGTAGTGGGATCCCCGCGCACACCATATATTTT. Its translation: CASSGIPAHTIYF.

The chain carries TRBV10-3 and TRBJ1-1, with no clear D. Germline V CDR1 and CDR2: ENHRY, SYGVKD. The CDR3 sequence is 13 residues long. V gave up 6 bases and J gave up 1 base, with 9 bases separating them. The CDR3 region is CAIRGGRNTEAFF. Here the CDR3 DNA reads TGTGCCATCAGGGGAGGGCGGAACACTGAAGCTTTCTTT.

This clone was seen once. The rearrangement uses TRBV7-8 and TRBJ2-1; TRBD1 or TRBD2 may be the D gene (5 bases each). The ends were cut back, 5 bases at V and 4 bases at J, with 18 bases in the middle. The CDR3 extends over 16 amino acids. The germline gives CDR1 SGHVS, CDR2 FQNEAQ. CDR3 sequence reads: CASSAVRGSLYNEQFF. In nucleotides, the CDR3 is TGTGCCAGCAGCGCAGTGAGGGGTAGCCTTTACAATGAGCAGTTCTTC.

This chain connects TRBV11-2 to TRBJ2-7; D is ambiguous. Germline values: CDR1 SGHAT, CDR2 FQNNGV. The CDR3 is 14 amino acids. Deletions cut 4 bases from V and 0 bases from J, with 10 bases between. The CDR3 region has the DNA TGTGCCAGCAGCTCCGACCCCTACTCCTACGAGCAGTACGTC. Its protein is CASSSDPYSYEQYV.

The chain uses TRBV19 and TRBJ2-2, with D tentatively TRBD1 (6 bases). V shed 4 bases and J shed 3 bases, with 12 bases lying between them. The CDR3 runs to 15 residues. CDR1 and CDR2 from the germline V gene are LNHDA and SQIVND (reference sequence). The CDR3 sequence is CASSTVGGHTGELFF. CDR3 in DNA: TGTGCCAGTAGTACTGTAGGGGGTCACACCGGGGAGCTGTTTTTT.

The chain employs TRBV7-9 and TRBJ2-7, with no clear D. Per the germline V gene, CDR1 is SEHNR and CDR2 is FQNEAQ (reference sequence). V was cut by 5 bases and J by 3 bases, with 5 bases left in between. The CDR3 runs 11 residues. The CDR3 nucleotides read TGTGCCAGCAGCCCCCTCTACGAGCAGTACTTC. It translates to CASSPLYEQYF.

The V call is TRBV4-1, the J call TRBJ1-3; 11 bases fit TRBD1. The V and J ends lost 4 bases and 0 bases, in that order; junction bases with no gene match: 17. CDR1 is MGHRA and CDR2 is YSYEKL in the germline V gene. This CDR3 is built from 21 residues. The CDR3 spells CASSRPFKGTGGDRSGNTIYF. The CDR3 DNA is TGCGCCAGCAGCCGGCCATTTAAAGGGACAGGGGGAGATCGCTCTGGAAACACCATATATTTT.

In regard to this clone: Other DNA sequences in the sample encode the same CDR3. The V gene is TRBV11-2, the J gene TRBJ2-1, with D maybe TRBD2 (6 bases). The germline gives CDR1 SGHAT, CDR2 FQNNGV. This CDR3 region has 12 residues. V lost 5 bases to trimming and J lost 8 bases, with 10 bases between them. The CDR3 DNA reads TGTGCCAGCAGCCCCGGGAGAGATGAGCAGTTCTTC. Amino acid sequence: CASSPGRDEQFF.

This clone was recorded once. Written as DNA, the CDR3 is TGTGCCATCAGTGATGTGTCAGGGGTCGGGATTGAAGCTTTCTTT. Translation: CAISDVSGVGIEAFF. V is TRBV10-3 and J is TRBJ1-1; a weak D match, TRBD1 (6 bases). This CDR3 spans 15 amino acids. Trimming stripped 3 bases from V and 7 bases from J, with 18 bases between. From germline, CDR1 is ENHRY and CDR2 SYGVKD.

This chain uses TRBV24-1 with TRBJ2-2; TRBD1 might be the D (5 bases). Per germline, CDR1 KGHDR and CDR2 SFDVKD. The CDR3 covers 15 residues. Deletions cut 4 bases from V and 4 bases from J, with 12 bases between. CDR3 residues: CATSDRDMITGELFF. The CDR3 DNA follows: TGTGCCACCAGTGACAGGGATATGATCACCGGGGAGCTGTTTTTT.

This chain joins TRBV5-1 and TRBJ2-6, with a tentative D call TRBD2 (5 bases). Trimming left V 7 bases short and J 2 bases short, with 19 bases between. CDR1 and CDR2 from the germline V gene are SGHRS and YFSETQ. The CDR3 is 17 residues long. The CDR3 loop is CASRVGLAPTGANVLTF. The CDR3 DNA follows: TGCGCCAGCCGGGTAGGGCTAGCCCCGACTGGGGCCAACGTCCTGACTTTC.

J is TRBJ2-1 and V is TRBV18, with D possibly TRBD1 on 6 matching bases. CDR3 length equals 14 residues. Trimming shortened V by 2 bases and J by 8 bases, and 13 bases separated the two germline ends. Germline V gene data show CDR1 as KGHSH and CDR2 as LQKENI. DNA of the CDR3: TGTGCCAGCTCACCAGGACAGAGTCCAGATGAGCAGTTCTTC. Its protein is CASSPGQSPDEQFF.